These T cell receptor beta chains were read from a single sample in a study of blood T cells in healthy people across ages. MiXCR, run by TCRdb on the 5' RACE reads, gives a single entry per CDR3 protein. Altogether about 1,500,000 distinct CDR3 sequences are present, roughly 40% being singletons, with the ten largest covering 6.5% to 10%. The specimen was blood. The receptors come from a woman aged 18-29 years in good health. Both conserved end residues are part of each CDR3. Clone sizes are given selectively: once, few, many, or a class where the clone is expanded.

V gene	clone size	J gene	CDR3 protein
TRBV4-1	-	TRBJ2-1	CAGSPLGGLAAYNEQFF
TRBV20-1	-	TRBJ2-3	CSARGQGVIHSTDTQYF
TRBV9	once	TRBJ2-2	CASSVHGVAGELFF
TRBV20-1	-	TRBJ2-3	CSASDGTGEADTQYF
TRBV6-1	-	TRBJ1-2	CASSAGPLANYGYTF
TRBV5-6	-	TRBJ1-4	CASSGTDEKLFF
TRBV30	-	TRBJ1-2	CAWSRRGVNYGYTF
TRBV6-6	-	TRBJ1-5	CASTVTVLGNQPQHF
TRBV4-2	few	TRBJ1-2	CASSQDLRQGGYGYTF
TRBV28	-	TRBJ2-6	CASSRPGAVPVLTF
TRBV6-1	-	TRBJ1-5	CASRGGAGESNQPQHF
TRBV12-3/TRBV12-4	few	TRBJ2-7	CASRLGVSSYEQYF
TRBV6-5	-	TRBJ2-7	CASSYRTGGYEQYF
TRBV4-1	-	TRBJ1-1	CASSRIGQGKRTEAFF
TRBV6-5	-	TRBJ2-2	CASSYEPTNTGELFF
TRBV5-5	few	TRBJ1-3	CASSIGDSGNTIYF
TRBV2	-	TRBJ1-1	CASTGQTNTEAFF
TRBV5-1	-	TRBJ2-1	CASSSGRGVDNEQFF
TRBV29-1	-	TRBJ2-1	CSVEDRLGNEQFF
TRBV7-9	few	TRBJ2-3	CASALGLHTDTQYF
TRBV4-1	few	TRBJ1-1	CASSQPGPDRVMLMNTEAFF
TRBV3-1	-	TRBJ2-3	CASSQGGLNTDTQYF
TRBV10-1	-	TRBJ2-7	CARGLAGGRRYF
TRBV29-1	-	TRBJ2-3	CSSRTGGADTQYF
TRBV28	-	TRBJ1-1	CASSLGSWYSNTEAFF
TRBV6-6	-	TRBJ2-7	CASSYVRGGQGYEQYF
TRBV7-2	-	TRBJ2-7	CASSPDPGGSRYEQYF
TRBV9	many	TRBJ2-3	CASSTGGFTDTQYF
TRBV2	-	TRBJ1-5	CASSEGFRMSNQPQHF
TRBV3-1	-	TRBJ2-1	CASSQDRIGEQFF
TRBV19	-	TRBJ1-4	CATWGQGANEKLFF
TRBV7-7	once	TRBJ2-3	CASSVEPFRSNTQYF
TRBV6-5	-	TRBJ2-7	CASSTRQSSYEQYF
TRBV27	-	TRBJ1-5	CASSLKARGGVINQPQHF
TRBV20-1	few	TRBJ1-5	CSARDKGGNQPQHF
TRBV14	-	TRBJ2-3	CASSPVGQGPDTQYF
TRBV3-1	-	TRBJ2-2	CASGAVSPGTGELFF
TRBV12-3/TRBV12-4	-	TRBJ2-5	CASSGGAKETQYF
TRBV12-3/TRBV12-4	few	TRBJ2-5	CASSLGLAGLGETQYF
TRBV14	-	TRBJ1-2	CASSQVEGLEWSYTF
TRBV20-1	-	TRBJ2-3	CSARTTDTQYF
TRBV7-6	many	TRBJ1-1	CASSLGPGTAMNTEAFF
TRBV6-6	-	TRBJ1-2	CASSSFFDRDYYGYTF
TRBV4-2	few	TRBJ1-1	CASSQDRGWDTEAFF
TRBV6-6	once	TRBJ2-7	CASSLQGDNEQYF
TRBV10-3	-	TRBJ2-1	CAISEVEGGPYEQFF
TRBV18	-	TRBJ1-2	CASSPPAPGGGYTF
TRBV6-5	few	TRBJ1-1	CASSYMGTEAFF
TRBV7-9	-	TRBJ2-3	CASNTQGGVTDTQYF
TRBV6-5	-	-	CASRGTAYNEQYF